A selection of T cell receptor beta chains follows, all from one sample in a study of blood T cell repertoires in COVID-19. Clones were sequenced by immunoSEQ multiplex PCR, and TCRdb holds only the in-frame ones, with some missing. The sample records about 200,000 clones, around 81% being singletons. Sequenced input: PBMCs or T cells enriched from blood (not recorded which). These receptors all come from a woman between 50 and 59 years old with acute COVID-19. CDR3s include the opening cysteine and the closing phenylalanine or tryptophan. Where a row states a size, it is once, few, many or the class of an expanded clone; other rows omit it.

clone size: NA; V gene: TRBV24-1; J gene: TRBJ2-1; CDR3 protein: CATSDFVGDRFSYNEQFF
clone size: NA; V gene: TRBV6-6; J gene: TRBJ1-5; CDR3 protein: CASSTRQGRVNQPQHF
clone size: NA; V gene: TRBV30; J gene: TRBJ1-4; CDR3 protein: CTGATNEKLFF
clone size: NA; V gene: TRBV19; J gene: TRBJ2-1; CDR3 protein: CAPSPGLLICNEQFF
clone size: NA; V gene: TRBV28; J gene: TRBJ2-5; CDR3 protein: CASVRREQETQYF
clone size: once; V gene: TRBV4-2; J gene: TRBJ2-7; CDR3 protein: CASSQGSGPYEQYF
clone size: many; V gene: TRBV29-1; J gene: TRBJ2-7; CDR3 protein: CSVTGTGSYEQYF
clone size: many; V gene: TRBV10-3; J gene: TRBJ2-2; CDR3 protein: CAISDRVNTGELFF
clone size: NA; V gene: TRBV14; J gene: TRBJ2-7; CDR3 protein: CASSQDLGRRQEYYEQYF
clone size: NA; V gene: TRBV28; J gene: TRBJ1-1; CDR3 protein: CASSPRTEAFF
clone size: NA; V gene: TRBV5-1; J gene: TRBJ1-4; CDR3 protein: CASSRTGARNEKLFF
clone size: once; V gene: TRBV7-2; J gene: TRBJ2-5; CDR3 protein: CASSALSTSGRSETQYF
clone size: NA; V gene: TRBV28; J gene: TRBJ2-1; CDR3 protein: CASSTTGTGGYNEQFF
clone size: NA; V gene: TRBV30; J gene: TRBJ2-1; CDR3 protein: CAWREGSYNEQFF
clone size: NA; V gene: TRBV25-1; J gene: TRBJ2-7; CDR3 protein: CASSERGGSPEQYF
clone size: NA; V gene: TRBV18; J gene: TRBJ2-6; CDR3 protein: CASSPGPGANSGANVLTF
clone size: once; V gene: TRBV5-1; J gene: TRBJ2-5; CDR3 protein: CASSPGTSWQTQYF
clone size: few; V gene: TRBV12-3/TRBV12-4; J gene: TRBJ2-7; CDR3 protein: CASSFGGLYEQYF
clone size: NA; V gene: TRBV7-9; J gene: TRBJ1-5; CDR3 protein: CASSLQGSNQPQHF
clone size: NA; V gene: TRBV5-1; J gene: TRBJ1-2; CDR3 protein: CASSLTPRGPNYGYTF
clone size: NA; V gene: TRBV2; J gene: TRBJ1-4; CDR3 protein: CASSEDRREKLFF
clone size: NA; V gene: TRBV5-5; J gene: TRBJ2-1; CDR3 protein: CASSFSRGTEQFF
clone size: NA; V gene: TRBV10-2; J gene: TRBJ2-7; CDR3 protein: CASSSGGASYEQYF
clone size: NA; V gene: TRBV9; J gene: TRBJ2-3; CDR3 protein: CASSEGLADTDTQYF
clone size: NA; V gene: TRBV7-3; J gene: TRBJ2-7; CDR3 protein: CASSLGSGSYEQYF
clone size: NA; V gene: TRBV6-2/TRBV6-3; J gene: TRBJ2-7; CDR3 protein: CASSSPDRGPYEQYF
clone size: NA; V gene: TRBV5-4; J gene: TRBJ1-1; CDR3 protein: CASSLEGVRNTEAFF
clone size: NA; V gene: TRBV5-1; J gene: TRBJ2-7; CDR3 protein: CASSLGTGNGYEQYF
clone size: NA; V gene: TRBV9; J gene: TRBJ1-5; CDR3 protein: CASTVPGVDNQPQHF
clone size: NA; V gene: TRBV11-3; J gene: TRBJ1-2; CDR3 protein: CASSGGGRYGYTF
clone size: NA; V gene: TRBV10-3; J gene: TRBJ2-5; CDR3 protein: CAISNRYQETQYF
clone size: NA; V gene: TRBV11-2; J gene: TRBJ2-5; CDR3 protein: CASSSGLAGETQYF
clone size: once; V gene: TRBV2; J gene: TRBJ2-7; CDR3 protein: CASRPDTYEQYF
clone size: NA; V gene: TRBV1; J gene: TRBJ1-5; CDR3 protein: CTSSQDRPGASNQPQHF
clone size: NA; V gene: TRBV10-3; J gene: TRBJ2-1; CDR3 protein: CAISEKTASYNEQFF
clone size: NA; V gene: TRBV11-2; J gene: TRBJ2-5; CDR3 protein: CASRGGASLETQYF
clone size: NA; V gene: TRBV18; J gene: TRBJ2-5; CDR3 protein: CASSPIVAVEETQYF
clone size: NA; V gene: TRBV29-1; J gene: TRBJ1-3; CDR3 protein: CSASWWDFSGNTIYF
clone size: NA; V gene: TRBV10-3; J gene: TRBJ2-5; CDR3 protein: CAISEKGLDQETQYF
clone size: NA; V gene: TRBV12-3/TRBV12-4; J gene: TRBJ2-7; CDR3 protein: CASRAGGRYEQYF
clone size: NA; V gene: TRBV10-1; J gene: TRBJ1-4; CDR3 protein: CASSDSERRGEKLFF
clone size: NA; V gene: TRBV28; J gene: TRBJ2-6; CDR3 protein: CASSIPPSSGANVLTF
clone size: NA; V gene: TRBV10-2; J gene: TRBJ1-3; CDR3 protein: CASSEQGSSGNTIYF
clone size: NA; V gene: TRBV4-1; J gene: TRBJ1-2; CDR3 protein: CASSSAGQQLLGYTF
clone size: NA; V gene: TRBV4-1; J gene: TRBJ1-4; CDR3 protein: CASSREGGQNEKLFF
clone size: once; V gene: TRBV3-1/TRBV3-2; J gene: TRBJ1-5; CDR3 protein: CASSQDQGAPKPQHF
clone size: few; V gene: TRBV5-6; J gene: TRBJ1-5; CDR3 protein: CASSSQGAHQPQHF
clone size: NA; V gene: TRBV18; J gene: TRBJ1-2; CDR3 protein: CASSPQFTGGVEGYTF
clone size: NA; V gene: TRBV9; J gene: TRBJ2-2; CDR3 protein: CASSVGGSSTTGELFF